This T cell receptor beta chain is from a study of memory CD4+ T cells and cytomegalovirus serostatus (dated by TCRdb to between 2019 and 2020). In the study overall: The cohort comprised 33 healthy Belgian adults, 9 CMV seropositive and 24 CMV seronegative. To replicate a published TCR-based CMV serostatus classifier, the study sequenced CD4+ memory TCRbeta repertoires from a Belgian cohort whose cytomegalovirus serostatus was known. What the study reported, not specific to this receptor: The results were read as suggesting that the CMV-associated TCR signature is, for the most part, present in the CD4+ memory repertoire. On the Belgian cohort, the classifier built on the original framework reached a median bootstrapped AUC of 0.95, with a 95% CI of 0.76-1.00. Of around 160 previously reported CMV-associated TCRbeta sequences, 60 to 85 appeared in the CD4+ memory repertoires, each in one to five individuals. For predicting CMV serostatus, the median bootstrapped AUC was about 0.95 using the original framework and less than 0.93 using a US-trained random forest. Only CD4+CD45RO+ memory cells were sequenced, in contrast to the original study, which included naive and memory CD4+ and CD8+ populations.

Single viable CD3+CD4+CD8-CD45RO+ cells were sorted as memory CD4+ T cells on a FACSAria II. CMV serostatus was determined using a Roche Elecsys assay that detects serum IgG against CMV pp150, pp28, p38 and p52. Following thawing, total CD4+ T cells were enriched through positive selection using CD4 magnetic microbeads. Samples originated from another study that specifically interrogated the CD4+ T cell memory repertoire. Following standard operating procedures, peripheral blood mononuclear cells were isolated and cryopreserved, while serum was kept at -80 degrees C. The staining used CD3-PerCP (BW264/56), CD4-APC (RPA-T4), CD45RO-PE (UCHT1) and CD8-Pacific Orange (3B5) antibodies, and Sytox blue was used to exclude non-viable cells. Reading the germline V gene (reference sequence) gives CDR1 SEHNR and CDR2 FQNEAQ. The V and J ends are trimmed by 5 bases and 3 bases, leaving 11 bases between them. The CDR3 spans 13 residues, from the cysteine through the phenylalanine. The CDR3 DNA has 39 bases and is translated from base 1.

Genomic DNA was extracted from sorted cells with the Quick-DNA Microprep Kit. Amplification of TCRbeta DNA was done with the immunoSEQ hsTCRbeta kit, following the protocol from the manufacturer. TCRbeta libraries were sequenced on an Illumina MiSeq instrument. In the source study's methods: Once out-of-frame sequences had been removed, 2,204,828 distinct TCRbeta sequences were left, which works out to an average of around 67,000 per individual. Each individual was scored using the number of 150 to 200 previously reported CMV-associated TCRbeta sequences that the individual carried and the total number of productive distinct TCRbeta sequences. A beta-binomial model was reimplemented in Python, and scikit-learn random forests with default parameters were trained on data from the US cohort. On the Belgian cohort, classifier performance was reported as the median AUC, along with percentile confidence intervals, across 10,000 bootstrap iterations. The immuneACCESS repertoire file appears here via TCRdb, limited to in-frame rearrangements. These files lack a portion of the clones; in checked studies, under half of the deficit traces to unresolved V genes, and the cause of the others is not known. The D gene and trimming were derived from the DNA, and the V and J assignments and clone size from that table. The sample table lists roughly 76,000 clones, around 78% of them with a count of one. The ten largest clones represent 2.5% to 3% of the sample.

Details on this clone: What antigen it recognizes has not been identified. Base quality data are lacking; no much larger clone is found one base away.

The chain uses TRBV7-9 and TRBJ2-7, with the D gene not confidently named. This TCR derives from an adult in good health and CMV-seropositive. The specimen sequenced was memory CD4+ T cells from blood. The bases are TGTGCCAGCAGCGCCATGCAAGACTACGAGCAGTACTTC. This encodes CASSAMQDYEQYF.